The 26 T cell receptor beta chains presented below share a single source sample, sequenced in a study of graft-versus-host responses after intestinal transplantation (dated by TCRdb to the early 2020s). Library preparation was by the immunoSEQ multiplex PCR assay. The table was pulled from immuneACCESS by TCRdb, which kept in-frame rearrangements only. Such tables lose some clones; where checked, under half of the loss comes from unresolved V genes, and the rest has no known cause. This sample is represented by around 130,000 clones; around nine tenths of them were singletons. The ten largest clones capture about 0.16% of the sample. The sample's time point label, decoded: cells obtained before transplantation from donor or recipient. No antigen has been identified for these receptors. This material consisted of unstimulated CD4+ T cells sorted from spleen or lymph node cells, taken before intestinal transplant. The receptors here all came from a human donor who received an intestinal transplant.

The chain employs TRBV18 and TRBJ1-4, with 8 bases lining up with TRBD1. CDR3 size: 14 residues. With 4 bases clipped from V and 7 bases from J, the junction kept 5 bases outside the gene matches. The germline CDR1 and CDR2 sequences are KGHSH and LQKENI. The CDR3 nucleotides are TGTGCCAGCTCACTCCCCGGGACAGGTGAAAAACTGTTTTTT. This codes for CASSLPGTGEKLFF.

V is TRBV5-1 and J is TRBJ1-3; D not certain. V was clipped by 1 base and J by 2 bases, with 7 bases between them. This CDR3 has 14 residues. Looked up from germline, CDR1 is SGHRS and CDR2 is YFSETQ. The CDR3 is CASSLTEAGNTIYF. The CDR3 DNA reads TGCGCCAGCAGCTTGACCGAAGCTGGAAACACCATATATTTT.

The chain couples TRBV2 to TRBJ1-5; D ambiguous. V gave up 1 base and J gave up 3 bases, with 10 bases separating them. CDR3 size: 15 residues. Germline V lookup: CDR1 SNHLY, CDR2 FYNNEI. CDR3 protein: CASSEGWGNNQPQHF. The CDR3 DNA follows: TGTGCCAGCAGTGAAGGATGGGGTAACAATCAGCCCCAGCATTTT.

The gene calls are TRBV27 and TRBJ2-7, with 8 bases aligning to TRBD2. This CDR3 region has 14 residues. Germline trimming cut 7 bases from V and 3 bases from J; bases unmatched to any gene: 8. Germline V gene sequence: CDR1 MNHEY, CDR2 SMNVEV (reference sequence). In DNA, the CDR3 is TGTGCCAGCAACCCGGGGGGGCCCAACTACGAGCAGTACTTC. Translating gives CASNPGGPNYEQYF.

In this sample, this clone turned up once. V is TRBV11-2 and J is TRBJ2-5; D may match TRBD1 or TRBD2 (6 bases each). Trimming removed 5 bases from V and 3 bases from J, with 19 bases in between. CDR3 length equals 16 residues. The V gene's germline CDR1 is SGHAT and CDR2 FQNNGV. The CDR3 protein is CASSPRGTLIEETQYF. CDR3 bases: TGTGCCAGCAGCCCGAGGGGGACTTTGATAGAAGAGACCCAGTACTTC.

Only a few counts were recorded for this clone. The chain combines TRBV7-8 with TRBJ1-2, with a weak D call TRBD1 (5 bases). CDR1 and CDR2 (germline): SGHVS, FQNEAQ. Trimming stripped 5 bases from V and 3 bases from J, with 16 bases between. The CDR3 has 15 residues. The CDR3 bases are TGTGCCAGCAGCGTAGGGGTGGAGGTCTACTATGGCTACACCTTC. Translated: CASSVGVEVYYGYTF.

The chain joins TRBV18 to TRBJ2-1, with 11 bases aligning to TRBD2. Germline V gives CDR1 KGHSH, CDR2 LQKENI. After removal of 3 bases from V and 5 bases from J, the junction contained 12 bases not matched to a gene. The CDR3 is 18 amino acids. The CDR3 nucleotides read TGTGCCAGCTCACCCCCCAACCGTCATAGCGGGGGGGACAATGAGCAGTTCTTC. The encoded protein is CASSPPNRHSGGDNEQFF.

The chain couples TRBV30 to TRBJ1-4, with 9 positions matching TRBD1. CDR3 length equals 15 residues. V lost 3 bases and J lost 7; bases outside the gene matches: 9. From germline, CDR1 is GTSNPN and CDR2 SVGIG (reference sequence). Here the CDR3 reads CAWSLLTGGSEKLFF. CDR3 nucleotides: TGTGCCTGGAGCCTATTGACAGGGGGGAGTGAAAAACTGTTTTTT.

The chain recombines TRBV11-2 with TRBJ1-2, with a tentative D call TRBD1 (5 bases). CDR1 and CDR2 (germline): SGHAT, FQNNGV. CDR3 length: 15 residues. V was clipped by 8 bases and J by 6 bases, with 22 bases between them. Written as DNA, the CDR3 is TGTGCCAGCTCCCCTGGGGGACCCGAGAGGGATGGCTACACCTTC. It encodes CASSPGGPERDGYTF.

The chain employs TRBV6-5 and TRBJ2-5; D remains unclear. Germline-derived CDR1 and CDR2 are MNHEY and SVGAGI. V was clipped by 5 bases and J by 4 bases, with 8 bases between them. The CDR3 is 12 residues long. CDR3: CASSEVGETQYF. Here the CDR3 DNA reads TGTGCCAGCAGTGAGGTTGGAGAGACCCAGTACTTC.

The chain uses TRBV20-1 and TRBJ1-2, with unresolved D. Germline lookup yields CDR1 DFQATT and CDR2 SNEGSKA (reference sequence). Trimming removed 6 bases at V and 0 bases at J, with 5 bases between. This CDR3 is 11 amino acids long. The CDR3 reads CSARANYGYTF. The CDR3 coding sequence is TGCAGTGCCCGAGCTAACTATGGCTACACCTTC.

V gene TRBV11-2 combines with J gene TRBJ1-4; 10 bases line up with TRBD1. The CDR3 is 14 residues long. Per germline, CDR1 SGHAT and CDR2 FQNNGV. Losses at the gene ends were 3 bases for V and 8 bases for J; bases not matched to a gene: 3. CDR3 DNA: TGTGCCAGCAGCTTGAGACAGGGGGCGGAAAAACTGTTTTTT. Translating gives CASSLRQGAEKLFF.

The chain combines TRBV10-3 with TRBJ2-5; the D is unclear. Trimming removed 7 bases from V and 4 bases from J, with 13 bases in between. This CDR3 is built from 13 residues. The germline V gene encodes CDR1 ENHRY and CDR2 SYGVKD. This chain's CDR3 is CAIKPTSAETQYF. The CDR3 DNA reads as TGTGCCATCAAACCGACATCGGCAGAGACCCAGTACTTC.

The chain links TRBV5-4 to TRBJ1-4; D remains unclear. This CDR3 has 14 amino acids. Trimming shortened V by 4 bases and J by 8 bases, and 15 bases separated the two germline ends. In germline, CDR1 is SGHNT, CDR2 YYREEE (reference sequence). The CDR3 region is CASSPGSVTEKLFF. The CDR3, as DNA: TGTGCCAGCAGCCCGGGATCCGTAACCGAAAAACTGTTTTTT.

The chain is built from TRBV5-4 and TRBJ2-5; D is unclear. The ends were cut back, 0 bases at V and 1 base at J, with 10 bases in the middle. The V gene's germline CDR1 is SGHNT and CDR2 YYREEE (reference sequence). This CDR3 contains 15 residues. CDR3 in amino acids: CASSLGYQFQETQYF. The CDR3 DNA sequence: TGTGCCAGCAGCTTGGGGTATCAGTTCCAAGAGACCCAGTACTTC. Full variable domain (missing parts from reference TRBV5-4 and TRBJ2-5): ETGVTQSPTHLIKTRGQQVTLRCSSQSGHNTVSWYQQALGQGPQFIFQYYREEENGRGNFPPRFSGLQFPNYSSELNVNALELDDSALYLCASSLGYQFQETQYFGPGTRLLVL.

The chain is built from TRBV5-1 and TRBJ1-1; perhaps TRBD1 as D (6 bases). Trimming left V 4 bases short and J 4 bases short, with 17 bases between. Looked up from germline, CDR1 is SGHRS and CDR2 is YFSETQ. This CDR3 has 15 amino acids. The CDR3 DNA reads as TGCGCCAGCAGCGGGACACAGGGTCGAGTCACTGAAGCTTTCTTT. Residues: CASSGTQGRVTEAFF.

This chain links TRBV5-5 with TRBJ2-3; D uncertain. Trimming took 4 bases from V and 3 from J, leaving 21 bases between them. This CDR3 comprises 17 residues. Germline-derived CDR1 and CDR2 are SGHKS and YYEKEE (reference sequence). The CDR3 DNA reads TGTGCCAGCAGCAGCCCGGAATCCAGCTTGTCGACAGATACGCAGTATTTT. Its protein is CASSSPESSLSTDTQYF.

This clone was counted a few times. The chain employs TRBV6-5 and TRBJ1-3, with D tentatively TRBD1 (5 bases). V was shortened by 0 bases and J by 0 bases, with 9 bases between the two germline ends. The CDR3 sequence is 16 residues long. Germline-derived CDR1 and CDR2 are MNHEY and SVGAGI. This chain's CDR3 is CASSYSTADSGNTIYF. DNA for the CDR3: TGTGCCAGCAGTTACTCGACAGCCGACTCTGGAAACACCATATATTTT.

This clone was recorded only once. V usage is TRBV19 and J usage is TRBJ2-1; 11 nucleotides align to TRBD2. CDR3 length: 15 residues. Germline V gives CDR1 LNHDA, CDR2 SQIVND (reference sequence). Losses at the gene ends were 4 bases for V and 6 bases for J; bases not matched to a gene: 5. The CDR3 here is CASSRLAGGGNEQFF. The CDR3 region has the DNA TGTGCCAGTAGTAGGTTAGCGGGGGGGGGCAATGAGCAGTTCTTC.

CDR3 residues: CASSLGRATDTQYF. The CDR3 nucleotides are TGTGCCAGCAGCTTGGGGAGGGCGACAGATACGCAGTATTTT. The rearrangement uses TRBV5-5 and TRBJ2-3; possibly TRBD2 for D (6 bases). Germline V gene lookup returns CDR1 SGHKS and CDR2 YYEKEE (reference sequence). Between the trimmed V and J ends, which lost 0 bases and 3 bases, there was a span of 8 bases. The CDR3 is 14 residues long. Together with reference TRBV5-5 and TRBJ2-3, the CDR3 gives the full variable domain: DAGVTQSPTHLIKTRGQQVTLRCSPISGHKSVSWYQQVLGQGPQFIFQYYEKEERGRGNFPDRFSARQFPNYSSELNVNALLLGDSALYLCASSLGRATDTQYFGPGTRLTVL.

The genes are TRBV11-2 and TRBJ1-2; D gene ambiguous. This CDR3 is 13 amino acids long. From germline, CDR1 is SGHAT and CDR2 FQNNGV. V was clipped by 6 bases and J by 5 bases, with 13 bases between them. The CDR3 sequence: CASSPRLLYGYTF. DNA of the CDR3: TGTGCCAGCAGTCCAAGATTACTTTATGGCTACACCTTC.

J is TRBJ2-1 and V is TRBV10-3; no clear D. The CDR3 consists of 16 residues. Germline V gene lookup returns CDR1 ENHRY and CDR2 SYGVKD. Trimming cost V 8 bases and J 2 bases, with 19 bases left between them. The CDR3 spells CAIEKGSLDPYNEQFF. The CDR3 nucleotides read TGTGCCATCGAAAAAGGCTCACTGGACCCCTACAATGAGCAGTTCTTC.

The rearrangement uses TRBV6-5 and TRBJ2-7; 10 bases match TRBD1. CDR1 and CDR2 from the germline V gene are MNHEY and SVGAGI. The CDR3 has 15 residues. With 6 bases clipped from V and 0 bases from J, the junction kept 5 bases outside the gene matches. DNA for the CDR3: TGTGCCAGCAGCCCGGACAGGGGGGCCTCCTACGAGCAGTACTTC. Translation gives CASSPDRGASYEQYF.

This chain joins TRBV4-1 and TRBJ2-4; the match to TRBD2 covers 10 bases. This CDR3 is 17 amino acids long. Germline V gives CDR1 MGHRA, CDR2 YSYEKL. V lost 0 bases and J lost 7; bases outside the gene matches: 9. CDR3 sequence (DNA): TGCGCCAGCAGCCAAGATGCCCCCAGCGGGGGGGCGAACATTCAGTACTTC. Its translation: CASSQDAPSGGANIQYF.

This chain joins TRBV27 and TRBJ2-1; TRBD2 matches 15 bases. The germline CDR1 and CDR2 sequences are MNHEY and SMNVEV (reference sequence). With 2 bases clipped from V and 9 bases from J, the junction kept 8 bases outside the gene matches. The CDR3 totals 17 residues. The CDR3 loop reads CASSLARTSGGAGEQFF. CDR3 DNA: TGTGCCAGCAGTTTAGCCCGGACTAGCGGGGGGGCAGGTGAGCAGTTCTTC.

The CDR3 nucleotides are TGTGCCAGCAGCTCGGGTTGGGACAGGGTTGATCGTTCACCCCTCCACTTT. Translation gives CASSSGWDRVDRSPLHF. The J gene is TRBJ1-6, the V gene TRBV11-2; TRBD1 agrees at 9 bases. Germline V gene data show CDR1 as SGHAT and CDR2 as FQNNGV. The CDR3 length is 17 residues. Germline trimming cut 4 bases from V and 9 bases from J; bases unmatched to any gene: 13.